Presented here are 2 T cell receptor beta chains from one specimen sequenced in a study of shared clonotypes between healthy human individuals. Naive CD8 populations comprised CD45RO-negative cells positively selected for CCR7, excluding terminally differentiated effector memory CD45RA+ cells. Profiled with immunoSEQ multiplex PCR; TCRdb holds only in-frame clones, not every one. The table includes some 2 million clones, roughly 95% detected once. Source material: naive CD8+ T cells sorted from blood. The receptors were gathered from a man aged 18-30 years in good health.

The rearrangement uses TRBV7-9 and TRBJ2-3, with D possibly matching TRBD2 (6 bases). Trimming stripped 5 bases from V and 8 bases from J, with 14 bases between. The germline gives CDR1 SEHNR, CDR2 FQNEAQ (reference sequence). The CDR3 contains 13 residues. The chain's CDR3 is CASSRDFPATQYF. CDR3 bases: TGTGCCAGCAGCCGGGACTTCCCTGCTACGCAGTATTTT.

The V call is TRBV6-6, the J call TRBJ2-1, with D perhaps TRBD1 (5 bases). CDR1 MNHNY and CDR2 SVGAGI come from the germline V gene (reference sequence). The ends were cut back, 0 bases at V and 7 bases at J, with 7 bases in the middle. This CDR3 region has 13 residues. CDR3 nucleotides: TGTGCCAGCAGTTACTCAAAGGGGAATGAGCAGTTCTTC. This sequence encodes CASSYSKGNEQFF.